A selection of T cell receptor beta chains follows, all from one sample in a study of blood T cell repertoires in COVID-19. The repertoire was sequenced with immunoSEQ multiplex PCR; TCRdb's copy has only in-frame clones and lacks some. The data show tens of thousands of clones, with approximately 73% seen just once and about 15% held by the top ten. Specimen: peripheral blood. All receptors come from a man in his fifties or sixties with COVID-19, enrolled during active disease. Both conserved end residues are part of each CDR3. Each record gives: clone size, J gene, V gene, D gene, CDR3 protein, CDR3 DNA. D genes are given only for firm matches. Clone size is stated in some rows and not others, as once, few, many or a class when expanded.

NA | TRBJ2-5 | TRBV5-1 | TRBD2 | CASSSSAGMRETQYF | TGCGCCAGCAGCTCTTCAGCGGGAATGAGAGAGACCCAGTACTTC
NA | TRBJ1-4 | TRBV28 | NA | CAGRAGLSEKLFF | TGTGCCGGTCGTGCAGGCCTGAGTGAAAAACTGTTTTTT
NA | TRBJ1-5 | TRBV11-3 | TRBD1 | CASSPGTGRLWGFNQPQHF | TGTGCCAGCAGCCCCGGGACAGGGAGGCTATGGGGATTCAATCAGCCCCAGCATTTT
NA | TRBJ2-3 | TRBV11-2 | TRBD2 | CASSLAAGGLGTQYF | TGTGCCAGCAGCTTAGCAGCGGGGGGTCTCGGTACGCAGTATTTT
NA | TRBJ2-5 | TRBV24-1 | TRBD1 | CATSGTGVLEETQYF | TGTGCCACCAGTGGGACAGGGGTTTTAGAGGAGACCCAGTACTTC
NA | TRBJ2-7 | TRBV28 | NA | CASSQDPSGMYEQYF | TGTGCCAGCAGCCAAGACCCGTCCGGGATGTACGAGCAGTACTTC
NA | TRBJ1-1 | TRBV9 | NA | CASSGGVERGCTF | TGTGCCAGCAGCGGGGGAGTAGAGAGGGGGTGTACCTTT
NA | TRBJ1-6 | TRBV11-2 | NA | CASSLETGGNSPLHF | TGTGCCAGCAGCTTGGAGACGGGGGGGAATTCACCCCTCCACTTT
NA | TRBJ2-1 | TRBV16 | NA | CASSQSRGGNEQFF | TGTGCCAGCAGCCAATCCCGAGGCGGGAATGAGCAGTTCTTC
NA | TRBJ2-1 | TRBV3-1/TRBV3-2 | NA | CASSPNWGGLGEQFF | TGTGCCAGCAGCCCCAACTGGGGGGGCCTGGGTGAGCAGTTCTTC
many | TRBJ1-6 | TRBV2 | TRBD1 | CASGRDRGNSPLHF | TGTGCCAGCGGTCGGGACAGGGGTAATTCACCCCTCCACTTT
many | TRBJ2-1 | TRBV6-5 | NA | CASSYHSSGNEQFF | TGTGCCAGCAGTTACCACTCCTCGGGAAATGAGCAGTTCTTC
NA | TRBJ2-7 | TRBV7-3 | NA | CASSQGQGYGEQYF | TGTGCCAGCAGCCAGGGACAAGGCTACGGCGAGCAGTACTTC
NA | TRBJ1-1 | TRBV5-5 | NA | CASSLGRENTEAFF | TGTGCCAGCAGCCTGGGACGGGAGAACACTGAAGCTTTCTTT
NA | TRBJ2-1 | TRBV11-3 | TRBD2 | CASSSGTSYEQFF | TGTGCCAGCAGCTCCGGGACTAGCTATGAGCAGTTCTTC
NA | TRBJ2-5 | TRBV29-1 | NA | CSVALADETQYF | TGCAGCGTTGCATTGGCAGATGAGACCCAGTACTTC
NA | TRBJ2-2 | TRBV7-3 | NA | CASSLGHLTGELFF | TGTGCCAGCAGCTTGGGGCATCTCACCGGGGAGCTGTTTTTT
NA | TRBJ1-1 | TRBV30 | TRBD1 | CAWSGQGGTEAFF | TGTGCCTGGAGCGGACAGGGAGGAACTGAAGCTTTCTTT
few | TRBJ2-7 | TRBV6-5 | NA | CASSQWEYEQYF | TGTGCCAGCAGTCAGTGGGAGTACGAGCAGTACTTC
NA | TRBJ2-7 | TRBV27 | NA | CASSLGQGIRPYEQYF | TGTGCCAGCAGTTTGGGGCAGGGGATTCGTCCCTACGAGCAGTACTTC
NA | TRBJ2-5 | TRBV5-5 | TRBD1 | CASSFTGVRETQYF | TGTGCCAGCAGCTTTACAGGGGTAAGAGAGACCCAGTACTTC
NA | TRBJ1-1 | TRBV9 | TRBD1 | CASSIGTGIGAAFF | TGTGCCAGCAGCATCGGGACAGGGATTGGTGCGGCTTTCTTT
NA | TRBJ1-6 | TRBV11-2 | NA | CASSLQGRGNSPLHF | TGTGCCAGCAGCTTGCAGGGGAGGGGGAATTCACCCCTCCACTTT
NA | TRBJ1-2 | TRBV4-2 | NA | CASSQAGLRTDDGYTF | TGTGCCAGCAGCCAAGCGGGGCTAAGGACAGACGATGGCTACACCTTC
once | TRBJ2-7 | TRBV7-2 | NA | CASSLVQGHYEQYF | TGTGCCAGCAGCTTAGTTCAGGGCCACTACGAGCAGTACTTC
NA | TRBJ2-7 | TRBV18 | NA | CASSPRGDNYEQYF | TGTGCCAGCTCACCACGTGGAGATAACTACGAGCAGTACTTC
NA | TRBJ2-5 | TRBV5-1 | NA | CASSLQGEETQYF | TGCGCCAGCAGCTTACAGGGAGAAGAGACCCAGTACTTC
NA | TRBJ2-5 | TRBV3-1/TRBV3-2 | TRBD1 | CASSPVQGVKTQYF | TGTGCCAGCAGCCCGGTGCAGGGGGTGAAGACCCAGTACTTC
few | TRBJ1-1 | TRBV27 | NA | CASSFAGENTEAFF | TGTGCCAGCAGTTTTGCGGGGGAGAACACTGAAGCTTTCTTT
NA | TRBJ1-4 | TRBV4-1 | NA | CASSRGREVEKLFF | TGCGCCAGCAGCCGGGGCAGGGAGGTCGAAAAACTGTTTTTT
NA | TRBJ1-5 | TRBV6-5 | NA | CASSSGRGQPQHF | TGTGCCAGCAGTTCCGGCAGAGGACAGCCCCAGCATTTT
NA | TRBJ2-5 | TRBV2 | NA | CASSATRGGETQYF | TGTGCCAGCAGTGCGACTAGGGGGGGGGAGACCCAGTACTTC
NA | TRBJ2-7 | TRBV5-6 | NA | CASSSFLQLGEQYF | TGTGCCAGCAGCTCTTTCTTACAGCTTGGCGAGCAGTACTTC
NA | TRBJ2-4 | TRBV30 | NA | CAWSRQENIQYF | TGTGCCTGGAGTAGACAGGAGAACATTCAGTACTTC
NA | TRBJ2-3 | TRBV27 | TRBD1 | CASSRGPGTDTQYF | TGTGCCAGCAGCAGGGGGCCGGGCACAGATACGCAGTATTTT
few | TRBJ2-7 | TRBV10-3 | NA | CAISEAVGQYF | TGTGCCATCAGTGAGGCGGTGGGGCAGTACTTC
NA | TRBJ2-5 | TRBV5-1 | NA | CASSPAGVGSGETQYF | TGCGCCAGCAGCCCTGCCGGAGTGGGCAGCGGAGAGACCCAGTACTTC
NA | TRBJ2-5 | TRBV5-4 | NA | CASSLEQGGWQETQYF | TGTGCCAGCAGCTTGGAGCAGGGAGGTTGGCAAGAGACCCAGTACTTC
NA | TRBJ2-1 | TRBV7-9 | NA | CASSLGGGEQFF | TGTGCCAGCAGCTTAGGAGGAGGTGAGCAGTTCTTC
NA | TRBJ2-7 | TRBV5-1 | TRBD2 | CASSFNAGGPYEQYF | TGCGCCAGCAGCTTCAATGCGGGGGGCCCCTACGAGCAGTACTTC
NA | TRBJ1-2 | TRBV30 | TRBD1 | CALRQGFYGYTF | TGTGCCTTGAGACAGGGGTTCTATGGCTACACCTTC
few | TRBJ2-5 | TRBV13 | TRBD2 | CASSSRLAGGLETQYF | TGTGCCAGCAGCTCCCGTCTAGCGGGGGGCTTAGAGACCCAGTACTTC
few | TRBJ2-4 | TRBV7-2 | NA | CASSLAAVAKNIQYF | TGTGCCAGCAGCTTAGCGGCAGTAGCCAAAAACATTCAGTACTTC
NA | TRBJ2-2 | TRBV18 | TRBD2 | CASSPPNRGDTGELFF | TGTGCCAGCTCACCACCGAACCGGGGGGACACCGGGGAGCTGTTTTTT
NA | TRBJ1-3 | TRBV28 | NA | CASSPPGFGNTIYF | TGTGCCAGCAGTCCCCCGGGGTTTGGAAACACCATATATTTT